These T cell receptor beta chains were read from a single sample in a study of blood T cell repertoires in COVID-19. The assay was immunoSEQ multiplex PCR, and TCRdb's table has in-frame clones only and misses some. The table has about 170,000 clones, around four fifths seen once. Sequencing was carried out using PBMCs or T cells enriched from blood (not recorded which). The receptors originated from a woman aged 45-65 years who had recovered from COVID-19. CDR3s include the opening cysteine and the closing phenylalanine or tryptophan. Each record gives: clone size, J gene, D gene, V gene, CDR3 DNA, CDR3 protein. A D gene is named only where the DNA matches it firmly. Clone size appears in some rows only: once, few, many, or a class for an expanded clone.

few TRBJ1-5 - TRBV20-1 TGCGGGGGGGGCAATCAGCCCCAGCATTTT CGGGNQPQHF
- TRBJ1-3 - TRBV28 TGTGCCAGCAGTTCAGGCAGTTTCTCTGGAAACACCATATATTTT CASSSGSFSGNTIYF
- TRBJ1-2 TRBD1 TRBV27 TGTGCCAGCAGTTCGGGGGTGACAGGGATGCAACGCTATGGCTACACCTTC CASSSGVTGMQRYGYTF
- TRBJ1-4 TRBD1 TRBV5-4 TGTGCCAGCAGCCCAGGACAGGCTGCGGAAAAACTGTTTTTT CASSPGQAAEKLFF
- TRBJ1-5 - TRBV9 TGTGCCAGCAGCCCTAGGCCCCAAAATCAGCCCCAGCATTTT CASSPRPQNQPQHF
few TRBJ2-2 - TRBV28 TGTGCCAGCACCTGGAGGGGGGGGCAGTTCAGGGAGCTGTTTTTT CASTWRGGQFRELFF
- TRBJ1-2 - TRBV19 TGTGCCAGTAGTTATTCGCCGACAGGCGCGACGAATAACTATGGCTACACCTTC CASSYSPTGATNNYGYTF
- TRBJ2-1 TRBD1 TRBV10-1 TGCGCCAGCAGCGGGACAGGCCCATCCCAGCTCTTC CASSGTGPSQLF
once TRBJ1-1 TRBD1 TRBV4-2 TGTGCCAGCAGCGTACAGGGGGTCGGTGAAGCTTTCTTT CASSVQGVGEAFF
- TRBJ2-2 TRBD2 TRBV19 TGTGCCAGTAGCCCGCGGGAGACCGGGGAGCTGTTTTTT CASSPRETGELFF
few TRBJ2-2 - TRBV5-1 TGCGCCAGCAGCTTGTCGCTACTTGGGAACACCGGGGAGCTGTTTTTT CASSLSLLGNTGELFF
many TRBJ1-2 TRBD1 TRBV4-2 TGTGCCAGCAGCCAGGCCACAGGGGGCGCAGGCTATGGCTACACCTTC CASSQATGGAGYGYTF
- TRBJ1-4 - TRBV11-2 TGTGCCAGCTTTTCTGTTCAGGAGGGTAATGAAAAACTGTTTTTT CASFSVQEGNEKLFF
- TRBJ1-2 TRBD1 TRBV6-1 TGTGCCAGCAGTGTGGGATTAGGGACAGCTGCTAACTATGGCTACACCTTC CASSVGLGTAANYGYTF
- TRBJ2-1 TRBD2 TRBV27 TGTGCCAGCAGTTTGCGATATGCGGGGGGGGTTTACAATGAGCAGTTCTTC CASSLRYAGGVYNEQFF
- TRBJ2-3 TRBD1 TRBV6-5 TGTGCCAGCAGTTACGGACAGGGCTTCGGCACAGATACGCAGTATTTT CASSYGQGFGTDTQYF
- TRBJ2-3 - TRBV28 TGTGCCAGCAGTTTTTATGAGATCCAAGGGGGATCAGATACGCAGTATTTT CASSFYEIQGGSDTQYF
- TRBJ2-1 - TRBV30 TGTGCCTGGAGGGAGGCTCCTAGGTATGAGCAGTTCTTC CAWREAPRYEQFF
- TRBJ1-1 TRBD1 TRBV29-1 TGCAGCGTTGAAGACCGGGACAGGGGAGGCACTGAAGCTTTCTTT CSVEDRDRGGTEAFF
- TRBJ1-4 TRBD1 TRBV4-1 TGCGCCAGCAGCCGCATACAGGGGGCGAAGGACGAAAAACTGTTTTTT CASSRIQGAKDEKLFF
once TRBJ2-5 TRBD2 TRBV7-2 TGTGCCAGCAGCTGGGGGGGGAACCAAGAGACCCAGTACTTC CASSWGGNQETQYF
- TRBJ1-6 TRBD1 TRBV6-5 TGTGCCAGCAGCGCTGGACAGGGGAATTCACCCCTCCACTTT CASSAGQGNSPLHF
- TRBJ1-1 - TRBV28 TGTGCCAGCAGTTTATCAGGGCGCAGCACTGAAGCTTTCTTT CASSLSGRSTEAFF
- TRBJ1-1 TRBD1 TRBV2 TGTGCCAGCAGTGGAGGGACAGGGGTGAACACTGAAGCTTTCTTT CASSGGTGVNTEAFF
- TRBJ1-4 TRBD1 TRBV30 TGTGCCTGGAACAAACAGGGGGGGGGAGGCGAAAAACTGTTTTTT CAWNKQGGGGEKLFF
- TRBJ1-1 - TRBV4-2 TGTGCCAGCAGCCAAGCAGGGGACACTGAAGCTTTCTTT CASSQAGDTEAFF
- TRBJ2-2 TRBD2 TRBV14 TGTGCCAGCAGCCTACTAGCGGGAGCGTACACCGGGGAGCTGTTTTTT CASSLLAGAYTGELFF
- TRBJ1-2 - TRBV5-1 TGCGCCAGCAGCTCGGGAGGCTATGGCTACACCTTC CASSSGGYGYTF
- TRBJ1-2 TRBD1 TRBV19 TGTGCCAGTAGGCTACCGGGACAGGGTTATAATGGCTACACCTTC CASRLPGQGYNGYTF
few TRBJ1-2 - TRBV28 TGTGCCAGCAGACAGACCGACACAGCCTATGGCTACACCTTC CASRQTDTAYGYTF
- TRBJ1-4 TRBD1 TRBV7-6 TGTGCCAGCAGCTTAGTGGGACAGGGAAGGGGATCAAGAGAAAAACTGTTTTTT CASSLVGQGRGSREKLFF
- TRBJ2-5 - TRBV3-1/TRBV3-2 TGTGCCAGCAGCCAAGTTCTCGGGGAGACCCAGTACTTC CASSQVLGETQYF
- TRBJ2-3 TRBD2 TRBV4-2 TGTGCCAGCAGCCAAACCCCGGGACTAGCGCGGCCAGATACGCAGTATTTT CASSQTPGLARPDTQYF
- TRBJ1-5 - TRBV2 TGTGCCAGCAGTGACGATCAGGGCGGTCATCAGCCCCAGCATTTT CASSDDQGGHQPQHF
once TRBJ2-1 TRBD2 TRBV19 TGTGCCAGTATTCGCGGGGGGGCTTACAATGAGCAGTTCTTC CASIRGGAYNEQFF
- TRBJ2-3 - TRBV30 TGTGCCTGGGGGGATTCTAGCCCAAAGGGCCCAGATACGCAGTATTTT CAWGDSSPKGPDTQYF
- TRBJ2-3 - TRBV4-1 TGCGCCAGCAGCCAAGAGCACAGGGCTAGAATTACAGATACGCAGTATTTT CASSQEHRARITDTQYF
- TRBJ2-3 - TRBV19 TGTGCCAGTAGTAGAGGCCTGGCAGATACGCAGTATTTT CASSRGLADTQYF
once TRBJ1-6 - TRBV5-1 TGCGCCAGCAGCTTGGAGGGCAGGGCTACTTCCTCACCCCTCCACTTT CASSLEGRATSSPLHF
once TRBJ2-1 TRBD2 TRBV5-1 TGCGCCAGCAGCTCAGCCGTGGGTAGCGGGAGGTCGGGCAATGAGCAGTTCTTC CASSSAVGSGRSGNEQFF
- TRBJ1-5 - TRBV12-3/TRBV12-4 TGTGCCAGCCGGGGAGCTAGCAATCAGCCCCAGCATTTT CASRGASNQPQHF
- TRBJ2-1 - TRBV19 TGTGCCAGTAGTATTCGGTCCTTTGTTGATGAGCAGTTCTTC CASSIRSFVDEQFF
- TRBJ2-5 - TRBV27 TGTGCCAGCAGATCTGCACGGGTGGGGGCAGAGACCCAGTACTTC CASRSARVGAETQYF
- TRBJ1-1 - TRBV6-2/TRBV6-3 TGTGCCAGCAGTTACTCGTGGGGAGGGAACACTGAAGCTTTCTTT CASSYSWGGNTEAFF
- TRBJ1-1 - TRBV5-1 TGCGCCAGCAGGGCAGGGCAGATGAACACTGAAGCTTTCTTT CASRAGQMNTEAFF
- TRBJ1-3 - TRBV25-1 TGTGCCAGCAGTGAAGGAGGGTTACACACCATATATTTT CASSEGGLHTIYF
- TRBJ1-5 - TRBV3-1/TRBV3-2 TGTGCCAGCAGCCAACAGGGCGGTCAGCCCCAGCATTTT CASSQQGGQPQHF
- TRBJ1-1 TRBD1 TRBV5-1 TGCGCCAGCAGCCGACAGGGTTTGAACACTGAAGCTTTCTTT CASSRQGLNTEAFF
- TRBJ1-1 - TRBV19 TGTGCCAGTAGAGGATGGGTTGCGGACACTGAAGCTTTCTTT CASRGWVADTEAFF
- TRBJ1-2 - TRBV25-1 TGTGCCAGCAGTGAATATATGGTCAGCGGGGGCTACACCTTC CASSEYMVSGGYTF
few TRBJ1-4 - TRBV7-9 TGTGCCAGCATCCTCGGGAGCACTAATGAAAAACTGTTTTTT CASILGSTNEKLFF
- TRBJ1-1 - TRBV4-1 TGCGCCAGCAGCCAAGCTGCTGAAGCTTTCTTT CASSQAAEAFF
- TRBJ1-2 - TRBV10-3 TGTGCCACCCAACACCGGACTGACTATGGCTACACCTTC CATQHRTDYGYTF
- TRBJ2-1 TRBD2 TRBV6-5 TGTGCCAGCAGTTACTCGGGACTAGAGAGAGGCAATGAGCAGTTCTTC CASSYSGLERGNEQFF
- TRBJ1-6 - TRBV7-8 TGTGCCAGCAGCTTAGGGCGGGATCCCACAATCTCACCCCTCCACTTT CASSLGRDPTISPLHF
- TRBJ2-1 TRBD2 TRBV4-1 TGCGCCAGCAGCCATTGGACTAGCGGGGGGCTGCGGGAGCAGTTCTTC CASSHWTSGGLREQFF
- TRBJ1-3 - TRBV11-3 TGTGCCAGCAGCTTGGGGGGACCAGTTCTTCTTGGAAACACCATATATTTT CASSLGGPVLLGNTIYF
few TRBJ2-1 TRBD2 TRBV24-1 TGTGCCACCAGTGTAACTAGCGGGGGGGCTTGGAATGAGCAGTTCTTC CATSVTSGGAWNEQFF
- TRBJ1-2 TRBD1 TRBV2 TGTGCCAGCAGAACAGGGGGTTCGGGCTATGGCTACACCTTC CASRTGGSGYGYTF
- TRBJ2-1 - TRBV12-3/TRBV12-4 TGTGCCAGCACCAAGGAGGGCCATGAGCAGTTCTTC CASTKEGHEQFF